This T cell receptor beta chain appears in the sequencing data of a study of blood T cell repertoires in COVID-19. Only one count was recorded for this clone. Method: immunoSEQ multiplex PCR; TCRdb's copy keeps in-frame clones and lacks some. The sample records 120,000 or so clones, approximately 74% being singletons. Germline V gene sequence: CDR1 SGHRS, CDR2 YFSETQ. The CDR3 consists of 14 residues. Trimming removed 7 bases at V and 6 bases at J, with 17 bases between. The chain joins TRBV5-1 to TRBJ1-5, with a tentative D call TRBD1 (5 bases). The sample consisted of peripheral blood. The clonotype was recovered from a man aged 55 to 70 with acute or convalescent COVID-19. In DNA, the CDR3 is TGCGCCAGCTCGCCCGGGGGTCCGGGTCAGCCCCAGCATTTT. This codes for CASSPGGPGQPQHF. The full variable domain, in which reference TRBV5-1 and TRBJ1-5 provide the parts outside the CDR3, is KAGVTQTPRYLIKTRGQQVTLSCSPISGHRSVSWYQQTPGQGLQFLFEYFSETQRNKGNFPGRFSGRQFSNSRSEMNVSTLELGDSALYLCASSPGGPGQPQHFGDGTRLSIL.